This T cell receptor (beta chain) came from a study of control samples from healthy donors and cancer patients. Assay used: immunoSEQ multiplex PCR; TCRdb lists only in-frame clones, some missing. The data contain some 150,000 clones, approximately 96% of them singletons. The V gene's germline CDR1 is MDHEN and CDR2 SYDVKM. The CDR3 covers 15 residues. J gave up 0 bases and V 5 bases, and 5 bases lay outside the gene matches. This clonotype was obtained from a woman aged 30 to 39 in good health. The V gene is TRBV28, the J gene TRBJ2-7; 9 positions match TRBD1. The sequenced sample was blood. CDR3 DNA: TGTGCCAGCAGTGACAGGGGGGGAAGCTCCTACGAGCAGTACTTC. This sequence encodes CASSDRGGSSYEQYF.